This T cell receptor (beta chain) was sequenced during a study of T cells in Graves' hyperthyroidism and ophthalmopathy. This clonotype has ten or more counts. V was shortened by 4 bases and J by 0 bases, with 12 bases between the two germline ends. Germline CDR1 is SGHRS and CDR2 is YFSETQ. The CDR3 runs to 15 residues. What was amplified from RNA transcripts were TCR beta CDR3 regions. HTBI primers were the set used in a first-round RT-PCR of the TCR CDR3. TCRdb reprocessed the multiplex PCR reads via MiXCR and lists one record per CDR3 protein. Here the sample spans fewer than 450,000 distinct CDR3 sequences, about 14% being singletons. PBMCs were obtained from approximately 10 ml fresh peripheral blood.

The gene calls are TRBV5-1 and TRBJ2-3; the D gene could be TRBD1 or TRBD2 (5 bases each). The TCR comes from a man between 45 and 60 years old with Graves' ophthalmopathy. The sequencing input was blood. CDR3 nucleotide sequence: TGCGCCAGCAGCATGGGACGGTGGAGCACAGATACGCAGTATTTT. This encodes CASSMGRWSTDTQYF.